What follows are 26 T cell receptor beta chains derived from one specimen sequenced in a study of CD8 T cells in Susac syndrome. cDNA came from about 0.5 to 1 ug RNA primed by random hexamers. TCRdb processed the immunoSEQ multiplex PCR reads anew with MiXCR; each CDR3 protein has one entry. The sample carries about 180,000 distinct CDR3 sequences, under 95% recorded once. The sample taken for sequencing was CD4+ T cells from PBMCs. Every receptor here comes from a human donor with multiple sclerosis.

V is TRBV29-1 and J is TRBJ2-7; no clear D gene. CDR3 length: 11 residues. Between the trimmed V and J ends, which lost 4 bases and 3 bases, there was a span of 7 bases. Germline V gene lookup returns CDR1 SQVTM and CDR2 ANQGSEA. The CDR3 bases are TGCAGCGTTGGGTTTGGCTACGAGCAGTACTTC. Translation gives CSVGFGYEQYF.

The chain links TRBV20-1 to TRBJ1-5; 11 nucleotides agree with TRBD1. Trimming took 2 bases from V and 4 from J; bases not matched to a gene: 4. This CDR3 has 15 amino acids. From germline, CDR1 is DFQATT and CDR2 SNEGSKA (reference sequence). CDR3 in amino acids: CSARWGQGVNQPQHF. CDR3 nucleotide sequence: TGCAGTGCTAGATGGGGACAGGGGGTTAATCAGCCCCAGCATTTT.

This chain joins TRBV12-3 or TRBV12-4 and TRBJ1-1; 7 bases map to TRBD1. This CDR3 has 16 residues. J was trimmed by 5 bases and V by 5 bases; bases with no gene match: 14. In DNA, the CDR3 is TGTGCCAGCAGTCCGGTGGGAAGGGGGCGTGAAACTGAAGCTTTCTTT. Translating it yields CASSPVGRGRETEAFF.

The rearrangement joins TRBV12-3 or TRBV12-4 to TRBJ2-7; 9 positions agree with TRBD2. The CDR3 is 14 amino acids. With V trimmed by 6 bases and J by 5 bases, 8 bases remained unmatched. CDR3 loop: CASSRSGRLDEQYF. The CDR3 DNA reads TGTGCCAGCAGCCGTAGCGGGAGACTTGACGAGCAGTACTTC.

This rearrangement joins TRBV20-1 to TRBJ1-1; D remains ambiguous. Germline V lookup: CDR1 DFQATT, CDR2 SNEGSKA (reference sequence). The CDR3 covers 14 residues. Trimming took off 5 bases at V and 1 base at J, with 14 bases between the two ends. In nucleotides, the CDR3 is TGCAGTGCTGGCCCCGGGTGGAGGAACACTGAAGCTTTCTTT. Translating gives CSAGPGWRNTEAFF.

In its sample, this clonotype was seen once. J is TRBJ2-1 and V is TRBV7-2; D remains ambiguous. V shed 5 bases and J shed 5 bases, with 16 bases lying between them. Per the germline V gene, CDR1 is SGHTA and CDR2 is FQGNSA. The CDR3 length is 15 residues. This CDR3 reads CASSNYRTRNNEQFF. CDR3 nucleotides: TGTGCCAGCAGCAACTATCGGACGAGGAACAATGAGCAGTTCTTC.

The chain has TRBV20-1 and TRBJ1-1; tentatively, D is TRBD1 (6 bases). The CDR3 is made up of 15 amino acids. Trimming shortened V by 5 bases and J by 0 bases, and 16 bases separated the two germline ends. Germline lookup yields CDR1 DFQATT and CDR2 SNEGSKA (reference sequence). The CDR3 nucleotides read TGCAGTGCTGAGGGGGGGAGCCTTATGAACACTGAAGCTTTCTTT. Protein: CSAEGGSLMNTEAFF.

The genes are TRBV3-1 and TRBJ1-5, with a weak D call TRBD1 (6 bases). The V gene lost 0 bases and the J gene lost 9 bases, with 18 bases spanning the gap. The CDR3 is made up of 16 amino acids. Germline values: CDR1 LGHDT, CDR2 YNNKEL (reference sequence). CDR3 protein: CASSQEMDSAIRPQHF. For the CDR3, the DNA is TGTGCCAGCAGCCAAGAAATGGACAGTGCCATTCGGCCCCAGCATTTT.

The chain joins TRBV2 to TRBJ2-1; TRBD1 might be the D (6 bases). V was trimmed by 10 bases and J by 0 bases, leaving 16 bases between them. Germline values: CDR1 SNHLY, CDR2 FYNNEI. There are 15 residues in the CDR3. The CDR3 DNA reads as TGTGCCAACTCCCAACAGGGCAACTCCTACAATGAGCAGTTCTTC. Residues: CANSQQGNSYNEQFF.

The V and J genes are TRBV4-3 and TRBJ2-5; 10 positions agree with TRBD2. Per the germline V gene, CDR1 is LGHNA and CDR2 is YSLEER. The junction had 6 bases not matched to a gene; V was cut back by 1 base and J by 4 bases. This CDR3 has 16 residues. CDR3 sequence (DNA): TGCGCCAGCAGCCAAGCCCTAGCGGGAGTCGGAGAGACCCAGTACTTC. This sequence encodes CASSQALAGVGETQYF.

The chain couples TRBV2 to TRBJ1-4; D not resolved. Germline values: CDR1 SNHLY, CDR2 FYNNEI. The germline V and J ends were trimmed by 7 bases and 2 bases, with 2 bases remaining between them. The CDR3 loop spans 11 amino acids. CDR3 sequence reads: CASMTNEKLFF. The CDR3 nucleotides read TGTGCCAGCATGACTAATGAAAAACTGTTTTTT. The whole variable domain, filled in from reference TRBV2 and TRBJ1-4, reads EPEVTQTPSHQVTQMGQEVILRCVPISNHLYFYWYRQILGQKVEFLVSFYNNEISEKSEIFDDQFSVERPDGSNFTLKIRSTKLEDSAMYFCASMTNEKLFFGSGTQLSVL.

CDR3: CASSQIVNTEAFF. The CDR3 nucleotides are TGTGCCAGCAGCCAAATCGTGAACACTGAAGCTTTCTTT. V gene TRBV3-1 combines with J gene TRBJ1-1; D not certain. V dropped 2 bases and J dropped 0 bases, with 4 bases sitting between them. The germline V gene has CDR1 LGHDT and CDR2 YNNKEL (reference sequence). This CDR3 is built from 13 residues.

On this clonotype itself: Its ends do not fully match the called genes, so a read error is possible. This sequence joins TRBV2 and TRBJ2-3; weak D call: TRBD2 (5 bases). Germline CDR1 reads SNHLY; CDR2 reads FYNNEI. CDR3 length: 18 residues. The CDR3 region has the DNA TGTGCCAGCAGTGAAATGGGCCTCAGCGGATCTAGCACAGATGCGCAGTATTTT. This translates into CASSEMGLSGSSTDAQYF.

The V gene is TRBV20-1, the J gene TRBJ2-3; TRBD2 matches 13 bases. The trim removed 5 bases at V and 6 bases at J, leaving 5 bases unmatched. Germline values: CDR1 DFQATT, CDR2 SNEGSKA (reference sequence). CDR3 size: 14 residues. CDR3 coding DNA: TGCAGTGCTCCGGGACTAGCGGGAACGGATACGCAGTATTTT. This translates into CSAPGLAGTDTQYF.

This chain links TRBV18 with TRBJ1-3, with 8 bases aligning to TRBD1. CDR3 size: 17 residues. V shed 3 bases and J 1 base; nucleotides not matched to a gene: 8. Germline lookup yields CDR1 KGHSH and CDR2 LQKENI. The CDR3 DNA follows: TGTGCCAGCTCACCGTTCGCACAGGGGGATTCTGGAAACACCATATATTTT. It is translated as CASSPFAQGDSGNTIYF.

V gene TRBV2 combines with J gene TRBJ2-7; 14 nucleotides match TRBD2. The V gene's germline CDR1 is SNHLY and CDR2 FYNNEI. CDR3 size: 14 residues. Trimming removed 6 bases from V and 3 bases from J; junction bases left unmatched: 1. DNA for the CDR3: TGTGCCAGCAGGGGGACTAGCGGGAGCTACGAGCAGTACTTC. Its translation: CASRGTSGSYEQYF.

J is TRBJ2-5 and V is TRBV20-1; 8 bases line up with TRBD2. The germline CDR1 and CDR2 sequences are DFQATT and SNEGSKA (reference sequence). The CDR3 spans 16 residues. The trim removed 3 bases at V and 6 bases at J, leaving 15 bases unmatched. The CDR3 DNA reads TGCAGTGCTAGCCCACGGCCAACTAGCGGCGGGAAGACCCAGTACTTC. It codes for CSASPRPTSGGKTQYF.

The chain is built from TRBV9 and TRBJ1-4; TRBD1 might be the D (5 bases). Germline CDR1 reads SGDLS; CDR2 reads YYNGEE. V was cut by 4 bases and J by 7 bases, with 20 bases left in between. The CDR3 has 16 residues. The CDR3 DNA reads as TGTGCCAGCAGCCCAACCGGGGCAGGAGGTATTGAAAAACTGTTTTTT. This codes for CASSPTGAGGIEKLFF.

The J gene is TRBJ2-7, the V gene TRBV27; 14 bases align to TRBD2. Germline CDR1 MNHEY, CDR2 SMNVEV (reference sequence). The CDR3 is made up of 15 amino acids. The junction had 4 bases not matched to a gene; V was cut back by 5 bases and J by 4 bases. The CDR3 reads CASSPRLAGGYEQYF. The DNA of the CDR3 is TGTGCCAGCAGTCCCCGACTAGCGGGAGGGTACGAGCAGTACTTC.

The rearrangement links TRBV30 to TRBJ1-5, with D possibly matching TRBD1 (5 bases). The length of the CDR3 is 13 residues. CDR1 is GTSNPN, CDR2 SVGIG, per germline (reference sequence). Between the trimmed V and J ends, which lost 0 bases and 9 bases, there was a span of 12 bases. The CDR3 reads CAWSVGHEGPQHF. The CDR3 DNA sequence: TGTGCCTGGAGTGTCGGACACGAGGGGCCCCAGCATTTT.

The CDR3 nucleotides are TGTGCCAGCTCACCGAGGGTGTCGAACACTGAAGCTTTCTTT. Its protein is CASSPRVSNTEAFF. The chain couples TRBV18 to TRBJ1-1, with D unclear. Germline loops: CDR1 KGHSH, CDR2 LQKENI. CDR3 length equals 14 residues. V lost 3 bases to trimming and J lost 1 base, with 9 bases between them.

This chain links TRBV5-1 with TRBJ2-5; D call uncertain. The CDR3 extends over 12 amino acids. V lost 4 bases and J 2 bases, leaving 6 bases between the germline ends. The germline V gene has CDR1 SGHRS and CDR2 YFSETQ. CDR3 DNA sequence: TGCGCCAGCAGCGAAGCACAAGAGACCCAGTACTTC. It specifies CASSEAQETQYF.

This clonotype was observed a handful of times. The chain joins TRBV4-1 to TRBJ2-7; 12 positions match TRBD2. The CDR3 loop spans 14 amino acids. J lost 6 bases, V lost 1 base, and 1 base had no gene match. Germline CDR1 MGHRA, CDR2 YSYEKL. CDR3 in amino acids: CASSQVLAGGEQYF. CDR3 nucleotides: TGCGCCAGCAGCCAAGTACTAGCGGGAGGCGAGCAGTACTTC.

This sequence joins TRBV20-1 and TRBJ2-1; D tentatively reads TRBD1 or TRBD2 (5 bases each). The CDR3 has 15 residues. Trimming took off 5 bases at V and 7 bases at J, with 21 bases between the two ends. Germline CDR1 reads DFQATT; CDR2 reads SNEGSKA (reference sequence). DNA of the CDR3: TGCAGTGCTTCGTTCGGGGCCCTGTCTTGGAATGAGCAGTTCTTC. Residues: CSASFGALSWNEQFF.

This chain links TRBV7-6 with TRBJ2-1; TRBD2 might be the D (6 bases). V was clipped by 7 bases and J by 7 bases, with 23 bases between them. The CDR3 runs to 16 residues. Germline V lookup: CDR1 SGHVS, CDR2 FNYEAQ. CDR3 nucleotide sequence: TGTGCCAGCACCTCTGTCTTCGGGAGTTCATGGAATGAGCAGTTCTTC. Translation: CASTSVFGSSWNEQFF.

The chain carries TRBV5-1 and TRBJ2-1; 7 nucleotides agree with TRBD2. Germline V gene lookup returns CDR1 SGHRS and CDR2 YFSETQ. The V and J ends lost 4 bases and 5 bases, in that order; junction bases with no gene match: 9. CDR3 length: 15 residues. Here the CDR3 reads CASSPEGGVNNEQFF. CDR3 DNA: TGCGCCAGCAGCCCAGAGGGAGGGGTGAACAATGAGCAGTTCTTC.